This T cell receptor beta chain was obtained from a study of cytomegalovirus exposure and HLA in healthy donors. Looking at the study overall: Falling in the Caucasian-associated ancestry cluster were 80% to 90% of some 400 genotyped donors. Overall study results and limits: Beyond CMV serostatus, there was no information to go on about immune exposure. In all likelihood, a cluster of highly shared sequence variants was a sequencing artifact.

13 Jbeta primers and 60 Vbeta primers were used for the PCR. Here immunoSEQ multiplex PCR was the method, and the copy in TCRdb shows in-frame clones only, minus some. This sample has 100,000 to 150,000 clones, with 70% to 85% found just once. Note on this clone: Its antigen is undetermined.

CDR3 length: 15 residues. Trimming cost V 3 bases and J 1 base, with 12 bases left between them. The germline V gene has CDR1 LNHNV and CDR2 YYDKDF (reference sequence). The sequence was obtained from a male donor in good health and CMV-seropositive. The chain links TRBV15 to TRBJ1-1; D possibly corresponds to TRBD1 (6 bases). Sequencing was carried out using PBMCs. The CDR3: CATSSPGHRNTEAFF. The CDR3 DNA reads TGTGCCACCAGCAGTCCGGGACACCGGAACACTGAAGCTTTCTTT.